The 8 T cell receptor beta chains listed next were all sequenced from one sample in a study of OX40 agonist ivuxolimab in advanced cancers. TCRdb's copy holds only in-frame clones and misses some; the assay was immunoSEQ multiplex PCR. There are about 71,000 clones in the sample; about 94% occur only once, and 15% to 19% lies in the top ten. Sequenced here: CD4+ or CD8+ T cells sorted from blood, sampled in a trial of the OX40 agonist ivuxolimab. All receptors derive from an adult with an advanced solid tumor such as melanoma, head and neck, liver or kidney cancer.

The chain employs TRBV27 and TRBJ2-3, with D tentatively TRBD1 or TRBD2 (5 bases each). V was clipped by 3 bases and J by 2 bases, with 15 bases between them. The CDR3 is 16 residues long. The germline V gene encodes CDR1 MNHEY and CDR2 SMNVEV (reference sequence). As DNA, the CDR3 is TGTGCCAGCAGTTTGGGGCTATGGGGGATCACAGATACGCAGTATTTT. This translates into CASSLGLWGITDTQYF.

V and J are TRBV7-6 and TRBJ2-7; 8 bases agree with TRBD2. Germline CDR1 reads SGHVS; CDR2 reads FNYEAQ. V shed 5 bases, J shed 3 bases, and the junction held 12 bases outside the gene matches. This CDR3 has 16 amino acids. Here the CDR3 reads CASSPVVRGGYYEQYF. CDR3 DNA: TGTGCCAGCAGCCCCGTGGTACGGGGGGGGTACTACGAGCAGTACTTC.

The chain is built from TRBV5-5 and TRBJ1-2; D remains unclear. The CDR3 extends over 11 amino acids. The germline V and J ends were trimmed by 5 bases and 1 base, with 3 bases remaining between them. CDR1 is SGHKS, CDR2 YYEKEE, per germline (reference sequence). In DNA, the CDR3 is TGTGCCAGCAGTCTTAACTATGGCTACACCTTC. The encoded protein is CASSLNYGYTF. Full variable domain (rest looked up from reference TRBV5-5 and TRBJ1-2): DAGVTQSPTHLIKTRGQQVTLRCSPISGHKSVSWYQQVLGQGPQFIFQYYEKEERGRGNFPDRFSARQFPNYSSELNVNALLLGDSALYLCASSLNYGYTFGSGTRLTVV.

This chain links TRBV7-9 with TRBJ2-2; TRBD1 might be the D (7 bases). Trimming stripped 5 bases from V and 0 bases from J, with 16 bases between. The CDR3 sequence is 17 residues long. Germline CDR1 is SEHNR and CDR2 is FQNEAQ (reference sequence). CDR3 sequence reads: CASSLNRGTANTGELFF. For the CDR3, the DNA is TGTGCCAGCAGCCTGAACCGCGGGACAGCGAACACCGGGGAGCTGTTTTTT.

This rearrangement joins TRBV4-1 to TRBJ1-1; TRBD1 matches 9 bases. The CDR3 is 16 residues long. Germline values: CDR1 MGHRA, CDR2 YSYEKL. Germline trimming cut 7 bases from V and 1 base from J; bases unmatched to any gene: 10. DNA of the CDR3: TGCGCCAGCACCTATTCAGGGGGACAGGGGAACACTGAAGCTTTCTTT. Translating gives CASTYSGGQGNTEAFF.

The chain employs TRBV27 and TRBJ2-7; D might be TRBD2 (6 bases). The CDR3 has 14 amino acids. From germline, CDR1 is MNHEY and CDR2 SMNVEV (reference sequence). Trimming removed 2 bases from V and 4 bases from J, with 12 bases in between. The CDR3 DNA reads as TGTGCCAGCAGTTTAGCGCCGGGAGCTTACGAGCAGTACTTC. It encodes CASSLAPGAYEQYF.

This clone has just one count. The chain joins TRBV5-8 to TRBJ1-5; no clear D. Between the trimmed V and J ends, which lost 1 base and 6 bases, there was a span of 5 bases. The CDR3 consists of 12 residues. Germline CDR1 SGHTS, CDR2 YDEGEE. The chain's CDR3 is CASSLNSQPQHF. CDR3 DNA: TGTGCCAGCAGCTTGAACAGTCAGCCCCAGCATTTT.

The chain is built from TRBV27 and TRBJ2-3, with D unresolved. The CDR3 loop spans 12 amino acids. Germline values: CDR1 MNHEY, CDR2 SMNVEV (reference sequence). V was shortened by 5 bases and J by 4 bases, with 7 bases between the two germline ends. DNA for the CDR3: TGTGCCAGCAGTCCCGGCCCAGATACGCAGTATTTT. It encodes CASSPGPDTQYF.